Each of the 30 T cell receptor beta chains below was sequenced from the same sample in a study of CD8 T cells in Susac syndrome. cDNA came from approximately 0.5 to 1 ug RNA primed by random hexamers. TCRdb called the immunoSEQ multiplex PCR reads again in MiXCR, with one record for every CDR3 protein. This table has 95,000 to 150,000 distinct CDR3 sequences, approximately 96% appearing once. Sequenced: CD4+ T cells from PBMCs. The receptors shown here come from a human donor with Susac syndrome.

The CDR3 nucleotides read TGTGCCAGCAGCCAGATGTGGCGATCAGATACGCAGTATTTT. Encoded protein: CASSQMWRSDTQYF. This sequence joins TRBV4-2 and TRBJ2-3; D unresolved. Germline lookup yields CDR1 LGHNA and CDR2 YNFKEQ. This CDR3 has 14 residues. The germline V and J ends were trimmed by 3 bases and 4 bases, with 11 bases remaining between them.

This rearrangement joins TRBV4-2 to TRBJ2-3; maybe TRBD1 (5 bases). With 6 bases removed from V and 2 bases from J, the gap between germline ends came to 12 bases. Germline V CDR1 and CDR2: LGHNA, YNFKEQ. This CDR3 has 14 amino acids. CDR3 nucleotides: TGTGCCAGCAGATCAGGGCATGACACAGATACGCAGTATTTT. Translated, it gives CASRSGHDTDTQYF.

The chain joins TRBV25-1 to TRBJ2-7; D is tentatively TRBD1 or TRBD2 (6 bases each). Per the germline V gene, CDR1 is MGHDK and CDR2 is SYGVNS. With 10 bases removed from V and 6 bases from J, the gap between germline ends came to 25 bases. The CDR3 is made up of 15 amino acids. CDR3 in DNA: TGTGCCACCCAGTTCCAGGGGCTGGGGGGATCCGAGCAGTACTTC. It is translated as CATQFQGLGGSEQYF.

V and J are TRBV6-2 or TRBV6-3 and TRBJ2-1; D possibly corresponds to TRBD1 (5 bases). The CDR3 spans 14 residues. The ends were cut back, 5 bases at V and 4 bases at J, with 12 bases in the middle. Germline CDR1 reads MNHEY; CDR2 reads SVGEGT. The CDR3 region has the DNA TGTGCCAGCAGTCCGGCCCCAGGGTACAATGAGCAGTTCTTC. Translation: CASSPAPGYNEQFF.

The chain employs TRBV29-1 and TRBJ2-3, with D maybe TRBD1 (5 bases). The CDR3 is made up of 11 amino acids. Trimming pared 6 bases from V and 8 bases from J, leaving 12 bases between. Germline CDR1 and CDR2: SQVTM and ANQGSEA. The CDR3 DNA follows: TGCAGCGTATTACAGGCCATTACGCAGTATTTT. This translates into CSVLQAITQYF.

This sequence joins TRBV4-1 and TRBJ2-7; the match to TRBD2 covers 10 bases. There are 18 residues in the CDR3. The germline gives CDR1 MGHRA, CDR2 YSYEKL. Trimming removed 4 bases from V and 3 bases from J; junction bases left unmatched: 15. The CDR3 reads CASSRPRDLAGEYYEQYF. The CDR3 DNA reads TGCGCCAGCAGCCGCCCAAGGGATCTAGCGGGGGAGTACTACGAGCAGTACTTC.

The rearrangement uses TRBV2 and TRBJ1-5, with D hard to call. Looked up from germline, CDR1 is SNHLY and CDR2 is FYNNEI. V was pared by 2 bases and J by 5 bases, with 7 bases between. The CDR3 has 13 residues. For the CDR3, the DNA is TGTGCCAGCAGTGAATTTCCGTATCAGCCCCAGCATTTT. Its translation is CASSEFPYQPQHF. The full variable domain, its missing parts supplied by reference TRBV2 and TRBJ1-5, is EPEVTQTPSHQVTQMGQEVILRCVPISNHLYFYWYRQILGQKVEFLVSFYNNEISEKSEIFDDQFSVERPDGSNFTLKIRSTKLEDSAMYFCASSEFPYQPQHFGDGTRLSIL.

The chain recombines TRBV14 with TRBJ2-5; D gene uncertain. V was shortened by 2 bases and J by 2 bases, with 12 bases between the two germline ends. The CDR3 covers 15 residues. The V gene's germline CDR1 is SGHDN and CDR2 FVKESK. This CDR3 is CASSQSSRLQETQYF. CDR3 in DNA: TGTGCCAGCAGCCAATCCTCTAGACTGCAAGAGACCCAGTACTTC.

On this clonotype itself: The junction differs from germline at one of its ends, possibly a read error. The chain joins TRBV5-1 to TRBJ2-7; D is possibly TRBD2 (6 bases). CDR1 and CDR2 (germline): SGHRS, YFSETQ. This CDR3 has 15 amino acids. The CDR3 sequence: CASSPRGLALYERYF. The CDR3 region has the DNA TGCGCCAGCAGCCCTCGGGGGTTGGCGCTCTACGAGCGGTACTTC.

The CDR3 here is CAWSAWGGETQYF. CDR3 nucleotide sequence: TGTGCCTGGAGTGCCTGGGGCGGGGAGACCCAGTACTTC. J is TRBJ2-5 and V is TRBV30; the D call may be TRBD1 or TRBD2 (5 bases each). CDR1 and CDR2 (germline): GTSNPN, SVGIG (reference sequence). The CDR3 is 13 amino acids. V lost 1 base and J 5 bases, leaving 11 bases between the germline ends.

This clonotype was seen once. V and J are TRBV3-1 and TRBJ2-7; tentatively, D is TRBD1 (6 bases). Trimming took off 4 bases at V and 8 bases at J, with 15 bases between the two ends. Germline-derived CDR1 and CDR2 are LGHDT and YNNKEL (reference sequence). The CDR3 has 13 amino acids. CDR3 region: CASSLAVGAKQYF. As DNA, the CDR3 is TGTGCCAGCAGCCTCGCCGTGGGGGCAAAGCAGTACTTC.

The chain joins TRBV13 to TRBJ1-1, with D perhaps TRBD1 (5 bases). Between the trimmed V and J ends, which lost 3 bases and 1 base, there was a span of 18 bases. The germline CDR1 and CDR2 sequences are PRHDT and FYEKMQ (reference sequence). The CDR3 contains 17 residues. As DNA, the CDR3 is TGTGCCAGCAGCTTGGGACTGTCAAGACAGCCGAACACTGAAGCTTTCTTT. Encoded protein: CASSLGLSRQPNTEAFF.

The rearrangement joins TRBV7-8 to TRBJ2-1, with D perhaps TRBD1 (6 bases). Germline V CDR1 and CDR2: SGHVS, FQNEAQ. There are 16 residues in the CDR3. V was shortened by 2 bases and J by 4 bases, with 15 bases between the two germline ends. The CDR3 protein is CASSLSSRGAYNEQFF. The CDR3, as DNA: TGTGCCAGCAGCTTATCGTCCAGGGGCGCTTACAATGAGCAGTTCTTC.

The chain has TRBV25-1 and TRBJ2-7, with 9 bases aligning to TRBD2. The CDR3 is made up of 14 amino acids. The junction had 7 bases not matched to a gene; V was cut back by 4 bases and J by 6 bases. CDR1 is MGHDK, CDR2 SYGVNS, per germline. This CDR3 is CASSGDRTSAEQYF. In nucleotides, the CDR3 is TGTGCCAGCAGTGGAGACAGGACTAGCGCCGAGCAGTACTTC.

For the CDR3, the DNA is TGCGCCAGCAGCCAATCGGGCCGCAGCTCTGGGGCCAACGTCCTGACTTTC. Amino acids: CASSQSGRSSGANVLTF. V and J are TRBV4-3 and TRBJ2-6; D gene uncertain. The CDR3 totals 17 residues. Deletions cut 2 bases from V and 0 bases from J, with 11 bases between. From germline, CDR1 is LGHNA and CDR2 YSLEER.

The rearrangement joins TRBV11-2 to TRBJ1-2; D is unresolved. Trimming shortened V by 4 bases and J by 4 bases, and 13 bases separated the two germline ends. The germline gives CDR1 SGHAT, CDR2 FQNNGV. The CDR3 loop spans 14 amino acids. DNA of the CDR3: TGTGCCAGCAGCTCGTCTGGCGGAACCTATGGCTACACCTTC. This encodes CASSSSGGTYGYTF.

The chain has TRBV12-3 or TRBV12-4 and TRBJ1-1; 7 bases match TRBD1. The CDR3 is 13 amino acids. The junction had 2 bases not matched to a gene; V was cut back by 6 bases and J by 1 base. In DNA, the CDR3 is TGTGCCAGCAGACAGGGGACGAACACTGAAGCTTTCTTT. Residues: CASRQGTNTEAFF.

The V and J genes are TRBV15 and TRBJ2-1; TRBD2 matches 11 bases. Germline V gene sequence: CDR1 LNHNV, CDR2 YYDKDF (reference sequence). V lost 0 bases, J lost 8 bases, and 6 bases stayed unmatched. This CDR3 is 16 amino acids long. The CDR3, as DNA: TGTGCCACCAGCAGAGATCGGGCTAGCGGGAGGTATGAGCAGTTCTTC. This sequence encodes CATSRDRASGRYEQFF.

The V gene is TRBV28, the J gene TRBJ1-5, with TRBD1 identical over 7 bases. The V and J ends lost 4 bases and 5 bases, in that order; junction bases with no gene match: 14. The CDR3 has 17 amino acids. Germline CDR1 MDHEN, CDR2 SYDVKM. CDR3 sequence: CASSSQTGSVAHQPQHF. The CDR3 DNA is TGTGCCAGCAGTTCGCAGACAGGGTCGGTAGCGCATCAGCCCCAGCATTTT.

The chain combines TRBV6-5 with TRBJ1-1; D call uncertain. Per the germline V gene, CDR1 is MNHEY and CDR2 is SVGAGI. The CDR3 sequence is 11 residues long. V lost 10 bases and J 1 base, leaving 7 bases between the germline ends. This CDR3 is CATTENTEAFF. The CDR3 DNA is TGTGCCACTACAGAGAACACTGAAGCTTTCTTT.

The rearrangement uses TRBV5-4 and TRBJ2-1; D might be TRBD1 or TRBD2, each matching 6 bases. The CDR3 runs to 15 residues. The germline V gene has CDR1 SGHNT and CDR2 YYREEE (reference sequence). V was cut by 0 bases and J by 4 bases, with 11 bases left in between. The CDR3 nucleotides are TGTGCCAGCAGCTTGGGGGGGGCTGAATACAATGAGCAGTTCTTC. It yields the protein CASSLGGAEYNEQFF.

CDR3 DNA sequence: TGTGCCAGCAGTCTCCGTGGGATCTCCTACGAGCAGTACTTC. As protein: CASSLRGISYEQYF. J is TRBJ2-7 and V is TRBV12-3 or TRBV12-4; D is ambiguous. The CDR3 loop spans 14 amino acids. V shed 5 bases and J shed 0 bases, with 11 bases lying between them.

V is TRBV2 and J is TRBJ2-5; TRBD1 might be the D (5 bases). Trimming pared 2 bases from V and 9 bases from J, leaving 13 bases between. Per germline, CDR1 SNHLY and CDR2 FYNNEI. The CDR3 consists of 13 residues. Here the CDR3 reads CASSERGVGAQYF. As DNA, the CDR3 is TGTGCCAGCAGTGAACGCGGAGTAGGGGCCCAGTACTTC.

V gene TRBV7-9 combines with J gene TRBJ2-1; tentative D call: TRBD1 (5 bases). Germline-derived CDR1 and CDR2 are SEHNR and FQNEAQ (reference sequence). V dropped 4 bases and J dropped 7 bases, with 23 bases sitting between them. The CDR3 covers 17 residues. CDR3 sequence: CASSSRRSGLGRNEQFF. The DNA of the CDR3 is TGTGCCAGCAGCTCCAGGCGGTCAGGGCTGGGGCGGAATGAGCAGTTCTTC.

This clonotype was seen just once. This sequence joins TRBV29-1 and TRBJ1-1; no clear D gene. In germline, CDR1 is SQVTM, CDR2 ANQGSEA. V shed 4 bases and J shed 4 bases, with 16 bases lying between them. The CDR3 runs to 14 residues. CDR3 residues: CSVVRSTLTTEAFF. CDR3 nucleotides: TGCAGCGTTGTTAGGAGTACCCTGACCACTGAAGCTTTCTTT.

V and J are TRBV20-1 and TRBJ2-4, with D perhaps TRBD2 (6 bases). V dropped 5 bases and J dropped 8 bases, with 16 bases sitting between them. This CDR3 spans 13 amino acids. CDR1 is DFQATT and CDR2 is SNEGSKA in the germline V gene (reference sequence). In DNA form, the CDR3 reads TGCAGTGCTCGGGCTCGGACGGGGGACATTCAGTACTTC. This gives the protein CSARARTGDIQYF.

V gene TRBV2 combines with J gene TRBJ1-5, with TRBD1 matching over 7 bases. This CDR3 has 15 amino acids. V gave up 1 base and J gave up 5 bases; unmatched junction bases: 5. Germline V gives CDR1 SNHLY, CDR2 FYNNEI. The CDR3 sequence is CASSEGGGPHQPQHF. CDR3 nucleotides: TGTGCCAGCAGTGAAGGAGGGGGCCCTCATCAGCCCCAGCATTTT.

The chain joins TRBV18 to TRBJ2-1; D unclear. This CDR3 has 13 amino acids. The ends were cut back, 3 bases at V and 10 bases at J, with 13 bases in the middle. Germline CDR1 reads KGHSH; CDR2 reads LQKENI. The CDR3 spells CASSPTPINEQFF. As DNA, the CDR3 is TGTGCCAGCTCACCGACCCCCATTAACGAGCAGTTCTTC.

V and J are TRBV5-1 and TRBJ1-1; possible D gene TRBD1, 6 bases. The CDR3 is 14 amino acids. Trimming removed 0 bases from V and 6 bases from J, with 12 bases in between. Germline loops: CDR1 SGHRS, CDR2 YFSETQ. In DNA form, the CDR3 reads TGCGCCAGCAGCTTGGCAGGGGCGTTATCTGAAGCTTTCTTT. It codes for CASSLAGALSEAFF.

The CDR3 region is CASSPGWTGGGYGYTF. The CDR3 coding sequence is TGTGCCAGCAGTCCCGGTTGGACAGGGGGAGGCTATGGCTACACCTTC. The V gene is TRBV12-3 or TRBV12-4, the J gene TRBJ1-2; the match to TRBD1 covers 10 bases. The CDR3 is made up of 16 amino acids. The trim removed 5 bases at V and 4 bases at J, leaving 10 bases unmatched.